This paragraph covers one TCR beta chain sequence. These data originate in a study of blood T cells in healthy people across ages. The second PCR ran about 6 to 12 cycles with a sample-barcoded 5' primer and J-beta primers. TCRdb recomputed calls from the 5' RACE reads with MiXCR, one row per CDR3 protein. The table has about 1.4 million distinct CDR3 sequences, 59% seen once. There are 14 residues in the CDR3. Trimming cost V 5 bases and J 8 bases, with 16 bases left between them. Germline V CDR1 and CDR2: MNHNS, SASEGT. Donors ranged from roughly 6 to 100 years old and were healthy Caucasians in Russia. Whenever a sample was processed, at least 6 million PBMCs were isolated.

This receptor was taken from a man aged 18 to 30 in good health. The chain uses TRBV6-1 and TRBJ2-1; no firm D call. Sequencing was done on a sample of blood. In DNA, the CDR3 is TGTGCCAGCAGTCCCCGTCACTTAGGCGATGAGCAGTTCTTC. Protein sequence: CASSPRHLGDEQFF.